This T cell receptor beta chain was recovered during a study of blood T cell repertoires in COVID-19. Study at large: In each case, the material was cDNA or gDNA derived from T cells, B-cell-depleted T cells, or PBMCs.

Original processing notes: Using reference gene primer amplification, nucleated cell counts were estimated. Sequencing was performed with immunoSEQ multiplex PCR; in TCRdb, only in-frame clones are kept and a portion is missing. V and J calls and clone size are copied from that table; D and trimming were computed from the DNA. The sample has around 230,000 clones; roughly 80% are singletons. The ends were cut back, 5 bases at V and 1 base at J, with 12 bases in the middle. CDR3 length: 15 residues. Germline V gene lookup returns CDR1 LGHDT and CDR2 YNNKEL (reference sequence). Source material: peripheral blood. The V and J genes are TRBV3-1 (or the pseudogene TRBV3-2) and TRBJ2-1, with D perhaps TRBD2 (6 bases). This TCR derives from a woman older than 75 with acute or convalescent COVID-19. The CDR3 nucleotides read TGTGCCAGCAGCGTGGGCGGGGATTCCTACAATGAGCAGTTCTTC. This gives the protein CASSVGGDSYNEQFF.